Below, one T cell receptor (beta chain) is given with its context. Sequenced by immunoSEQ multiplex PCR; TCRdb stores in-frame clones only, minus some. The sample consists of some 300,000 clones, 75% to 90% of them appearing once. The data are from a study of blood T cell repertoires in COVID-19. There are 14 residues in the CDR3. Germline assignment: CDR1 SEHNR and CDR2 FQNEAQ (reference sequence). The V end lost 5 bases, the J end lost 12 bases, and 22 bases lay between the germline ends. The TCR sequence derives from a woman aged 45 to 65 with COVID-19, enrolled during active disease. The V call is TRBV7-9, the J call TRBJ1-2, with D possibly TRBD1 on 5 matching bases. Material for sequencing was peripheral blood. The CDR3 nucleotides are TGTGCCAGCAGCCAGAGTACAGGTGTTCTTGGAGACACCTTC. It translates to CASSQSTGVLGDTF.